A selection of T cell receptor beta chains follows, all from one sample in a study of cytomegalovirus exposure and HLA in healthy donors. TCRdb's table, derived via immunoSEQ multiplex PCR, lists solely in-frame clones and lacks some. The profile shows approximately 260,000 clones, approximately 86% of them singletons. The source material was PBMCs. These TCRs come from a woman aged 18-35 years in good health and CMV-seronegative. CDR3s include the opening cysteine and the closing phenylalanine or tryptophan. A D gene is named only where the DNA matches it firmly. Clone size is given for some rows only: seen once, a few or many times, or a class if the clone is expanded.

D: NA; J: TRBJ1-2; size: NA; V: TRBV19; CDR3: CASSITGPTNYGYTF; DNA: TGTGCCAGTAGTATAACAGGGCCGACTAACTATGGCTACACCTTC
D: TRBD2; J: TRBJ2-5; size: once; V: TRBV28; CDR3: CASSLGGWGGTETQYF; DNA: TGTGCCAGCAGTTTAGGCGGCTGGGGAGGGACAGAGACCCAGTACTTC
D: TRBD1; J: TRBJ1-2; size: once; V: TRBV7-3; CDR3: CASSRTGTDSYGYTF; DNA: TGTGCCAGCAGCCGGACCGGGACAGATTCCTATGGCTACACCTTC
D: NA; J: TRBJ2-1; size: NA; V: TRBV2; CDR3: CAARAGQPEQFF; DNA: TGTGCCGCTCGGGCTGGACAGCCCGAGCAGTTCTTC
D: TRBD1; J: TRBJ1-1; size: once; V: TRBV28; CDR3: CASSLVGTANTEAFF; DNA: TGTGCCAGCAGTTTAGTAGGGACAGCGAACACTGAAGCTTTCTTT
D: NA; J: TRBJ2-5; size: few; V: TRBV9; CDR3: CASSVAGETQYF; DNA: TGTGCCAGCAGCGTAGCCGGAGAGACCCAGTACTTC
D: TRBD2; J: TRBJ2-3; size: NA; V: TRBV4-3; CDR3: CASSQGTSGGASTDTQYF; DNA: TGCGCCAGCAGCCAAGGGACTAGCGGGGGGGCTAGCACAGATACGCAGTATTTT
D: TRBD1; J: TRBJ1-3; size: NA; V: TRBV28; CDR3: CASSPTGSGNTIYF; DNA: TGTGCCAGCAGCCCGACAGGGTCTGGAAACACCATATATTTT
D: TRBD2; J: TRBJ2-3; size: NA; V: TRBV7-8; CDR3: CASSPTGTTRTDTQYF; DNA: TGTGCCAGCAGCCCAACCGGGACTACGCGCACAGATACGCAGTATTTT
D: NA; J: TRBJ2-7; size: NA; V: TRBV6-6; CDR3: CASSYSSGSYEQYF; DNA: TGTGCCAGCAGTTACTCGTCAGGGTCATACGAGCAGTACTTC